This TCR beta chain was captured by sequencing in a study of spatial heterogeneity in lung cancer. Every molecule of TCR cDNA had its own unique molecular identifier. One entry per CDR3 protein results from TCRdb running MiXCR on the 5' RACE reads. The table has around 87,000 distinct CDR3 sequences, about an eighth seen once; the top ten hold roughly 39%. Trimming cost V 1 base and J 8 bases; bases outside gene matches: 14. The CDR3 has 17 residues. CDR1 SGHTA and CDR2 FQGNSA come from the germline V gene. This clonotype was counted a few times. Time point given: sample taken at primary tumor resection. The input material, whole RNA from tumor, nontumor lung or frozen PBMC, was sequenced unsorted.

The TCR was taken from a male donor with early-stage non-small cell lung cancer. The chain has TRBV7-2 and TRBJ1-2; TRBD1 aligns across 9 bases. Sample: PBMCs, taken at surgery. CDR3 sequence (DNA): TGTGCCAGCAGCTTAGAGGCCTCCTTACAGGGGGCGCGCGGCTACACCTTC. Translation: CASSLEASLQGARGYTF.